This TCR beta chain was recorded in a study of CXCR3-negative and CXCR3-positive naive CD8 T cells. Study results and caveats: TRB CDR3s were more hydrophobic in CXCR3-positive than in CXCR3-negative naive cells. For memory CD8+ cells diversity was much lower, but both naive subsets had comparably high diversity.

With regard to this clonotype: As yet, its antigen is unknown.

This CDR3 spans 15 amino acids. CDR1 MNHEY and CDR2 SVGAGI come from the germline V gene. Naive CD8+ T cells carried a CD45RO-CCR7+CD27+CD95- phenotype. 5' RACE that incorporated UMI labels was used to prepare the TRB cDNA libraries. TCRdb derives one entry per CDR3 protein from the 5' RACE reads, leaving out DNA. In all, the sample yields 65,000 to 85,000 distinct CDR3 sequences. The clonotype originates from a human donor in good health. Some clones in this sample may be carry-over from other donors' samples. The sample comprised naive CXCR3- CD8+ T cells from blood. Stated subset: CD45RO-CCR7+CD27+CD95- naive CD8+ T cells lacking CXCR3 (TNR3-). The chain joins TRBV6-5 to TRBJ2-1; TCRdb picks TRBD1, but there is no DNA to check that call. CDR3 amino acids: CASSKQGAGANEQFF.